This passage covers 22 T cell receptor beta chains from one sample sequenced in a study of blood T cell repertoires in COVID-19 (dated by TCRdb to the early 2020s). Libraries were built with the immunoSEQ multiplex PCR assay. TCRdb provides this immuneACCESS table in a form limited to in-frame rearrangements. Some clones are lacking; in checked studies, under half of them reflect an unresolved V gene, and why the rest are absent is not known. The sample profile shows 50,000 or so clones; roughly 87% of them were found once. Clones ranked in the top ten supply over 5% of the sample. The sequencing sample was made of peripheral blood. The receptor source for this set is a middle-aged man with active COVID-19.

The chain has TRBV30 and TRBJ2-7; 7 bases agree with TRBD1. Germline assignment: CDR1 GTSNPN and CDR2 SVGIG (reference sequence). There are 14 residues in the CDR3. Losses at the gene ends were 5 bases for V and 3 bases for J; bases not matched to a gene: 10. In DNA, the CDR3 is TGTGCCTGGGGTACTTACAGGGGCCGCTACGAGCAGTACTTC. It specifies CAWGTYRGRYEQYF.

The chain has TRBV7-8 and TRBJ1-6; 7 bases align to TRBD1. The CDR3 runs to 15 residues. With V trimmed by 1 base and J by 10 bases, 7 bases remained unmatched. Germline CDR1 and CDR2: SGHVS and FQNEAQ. The CDR3 DNA sequence: TGTGCCAGCAGCTTAGAGGGGGCAGTCGGGTCACCCCTCCACTTT. As protein: CASSLEGAVGSPLHF.

This clone was recorded only once. V and J are TRBV7-8 and TRBJ1-4, with 7 bases fitting TRBD1. The junction had 6 bases not matched to a gene; V was cut back by 5 bases and J by 0 bases. The CDR3 consists of 16 residues. Germline values: CDR1 SGHVS, CDR2 FQNEAQ. CDR3 residues: CASSGRQGATNEKLFF. In nucleotides, the CDR3 is TGTGCCAGCAGCGGAAGACAGGGCGCAACTAATGAAAAACTGTTTTTT.

V gene TRBV6-5 combines with J gene TRBJ1-2, with D possibly being TRBD1 (6 bases). Trimming removed 0 bases from V and 4 bases from J, with 9 bases in between. CDR3 length: 14 residues. Germline V lookup: CDR1 MNHEY, CDR2 SVGAGI. The CDR3 sequence is CASSYSTGFYGYTF. The DNA for the CDR3 is TGTGCCAGCAGTTACTCGACAGGCTTCTATGGCTACACCTTC.

The rearrangement joins TRBV5-4 to TRBJ2-2, with D possibly being TRBD1 (7 bases). From germline, CDR1 is SGHNT and CDR2 YYREEE (reference sequence). CDR3 size: 17 residues. V gave up 7 bases and J gave up 0 bases, with 19 bases separating them. The CDR3 spells CASGGGVGTTNTGELFF. DNA for the CDR3: TGTGCCAGCGGAGGGGGCGTGGGGACCACGAACACCGGGGAGCTGTTTTTT.

V and J are TRBV5-6 and TRBJ2-5; 9 bases agree with TRBD1. The CDR3 is made up of 18 amino acids. The V segment lost 4 bases and the J segment 5 bases; nucleotides outside the gene matches: 18. CDR1 is SGHDT and CDR2 is YYEEEE in the germline V gene. Here the CDR3 reads CASSPGVDRGYGWETQYF. The CDR3 DNA is TGTGCCAGCAGCCCCGGGGTCGACAGGGGGTATGGTTGGGAGACCCAGTACTTC.

The genes are TRBV7-2 and TRBJ2-2, with D perhaps TRBD2 (5 bases). The V end lost 5 bases, the J end lost 6 bases, and 16 bases lay between the germline ends. The CDR3 is 15 residues long. In germline, CDR1 is SGHTA, CDR2 FQGNSA. The DNA of the CDR3 is TGTGCCAGCAGCCCTGCGGCTAGCCTAGCCGGGGAGCTGTTTTTT. Translation gives CASSPAASLAGELFF. Full variable domain (rest looked up from reference TRBV7-2 and TRBJ2-2): GAGVSQSPSNKVTEKGKDVELRCDPISGHTALYWYRQSLGQGLEFLIYFQGNSAPDKSGLPSDRFSAERTGGSVSTLTIQRTQQEDSAVYLCASSPAASLAGELFFGEGSRLTVL.

This clone was observed a single time. The V call is TRBV5-1, the J call TRBJ2-7; 7 bases are shared with TRBD1. From germline, CDR1 is SGHRS and CDR2 YFSETQ. This CDR3 contains 14 residues. J was trimmed by 4 bases and V by 0 bases; bases with no gene match: 4. In nucleotides, the CDR3 is TGCGCCAGCAGCTTGGAGACAGGGTCTTACGAGCAGTACTTC. It yields the protein CASSLETGSYEQYF.

This CDR3 is CASSLAKFNSPLHF. Here the CDR3 DNA reads TGTGCCAGCAGCTTGGCTAAGTTCAATTCACCCCTCCACTTT. The chain has TRBV5-6 and TRBJ1-6; D call uncertain. Trimming removed 0 bases at V and 7 bases at J, with 8 bases between. Per the germline V gene, CDR1 is SGHDT and CDR2 is YYEEEE. The CDR3 contains 14 residues.

This sequence joins TRBV15 and TRBJ2-2, with 10 bases lining up with TRBD1. Germline trimming cut 0 bases from V and 6 bases from J; bases unmatched to any gene: 4. CDR3 size: 16 residues. Germline V gene sequence: CDR1 LNHNV, CDR2 YYDKDF (reference sequence). CDR3 protein: CATSRETGGVSGELFF. The DNA of the CDR3 is TGTGCCACCAGCAGAGAGACAGGGGGCGTCTCCGGGGAGCTGTTTTTT.

This rearrangement joins TRBV2 to TRBJ2-5, with a possible D match to TRBD1 (5 bases). Trimming shortened V by 3 bases and J by 2 bases, and 10 bases separated the two germline ends. Per the germline V gene, CDR1 is SNHLY and CDR2 is FYNNEI. The CDR3 is made up of 14 amino acids. CDR3 coding DNA: TGTGCCAGCAGTGAGGCCCAGGGACAAGAGACCCAGTACTTC. It encodes CASSEAQGQETQYF.

The gene calls are TRBV5-1 and TRBJ2-2, with 7 bases matching TRBD2. The trim removed 2 bases at V and 5 bases at J, leaving 3 bases unmatched. The CDR3 loop spans 14 amino acids. Per the germline V gene, CDR1 is SGHRS and CDR2 is YFSETQ. The chain's CDR3 is CASSFTSVTGELFF. CDR3 nucleotides: TGCGCCAGCAGCTTTACTAGCGTTACCGGGGAGCTGTTTTTT.

This clone was counted only a few times. The chain recombines TRBV7-2 with TRBJ2-5, with TRBD2 matching over 7 bases. V trimming: 3 bases; J trimming: 2 bases; junction bases outside the gene matches: 9. The CDR3 spans 16 residues. The germline V gene has CDR1 SGHTA and CDR2 FQGNSA. The CDR3 region has the DNA TGTGCCAGCAGCTTCGAAGCGGGGCGAGGGCAAGAGACCCAGTACTTC. The encoded protein is CASSFEAGRGQETQYF.

This rearrangement joins TRBV5-1 to TRBJ2-1; TRBD2 agrees at 7 bases. Looked up from germline, CDR1 is SGHRS and CDR2 is YFSETQ. V dropped 4 bases and J dropped 5; count of bases not matched to a gene: 6. The CDR3 runs to 14 residues. The CDR3 DNA is TGCGCCAGCAGCGGGGGGACTACTCACAATGAGCAGTTCTTC. Its translation is CASSGGTTHNEQFF.

The CDR3 reads CASSLLGGHTQETQYF. The CDR3 nucleotides read TGTGCCAGCAGCCTTCTGGGCGGGCATACACAAGAGACCCAGTACTTC. This rearrangement joins TRBV3-1 (or the pseudogene TRBV3-2) to TRBJ2-5, with D possibly being TRBD2 (5 bases). This CDR3 is built from 16 residues. Germline V gene sequence: CDR1 LGHDT, CDR2 YNNKEL (reference sequence). Trimming stripped 4 bases from V and 2 bases from J, with 17 bases between.

The rearrangement joins TRBV27 to TRBJ2-7; 10 bases line up with TRBD2. The CDR3 is made up of 15 amino acids. Germline CDR1 MNHEY, CDR2 SMNVEV (reference sequence). The trim removed 6 bases at V and 1 base at J, leaving 6 bases unmatched. The CDR3 loop reads CASREGLAPSYEQYF. In DNA, the CDR3 is TGTGCCAGCAGAGAGGGACTAGCGCCATCCTACGAGCAGTACTTC.

The V and J genes are TRBV5-1 and TRBJ1-1; no reliable D call. Germline V gene sequence: CDR1 SGHRS, CDR2 YFSETQ. Deletions cut 2 bases from V and 6 bases from J, with 11 bases between. CDR3 length equals 13 residues. The CDR3 sequence is CASSFGLSAEAFF. The CDR3, as DNA: TGCGCCAGCAGCTTTGGGTTAAGCGCTGAAGCTTTCTTT.

The chain recombines TRBV13 with TRBJ1-4; 9 bases are a match to TRBD1. Looked up from germline, CDR1 is PRHDT and CDR2 is FYEKMQ (reference sequence). The length of the CDR3 is 13 residues. With V trimmed by 5 bases and J by 6 bases, 1 base remained unmatched. The CDR3 here is CASSRTGDEKLFF. CDR3 coding DNA: TGTGCCAGCAGCCGGACAGGGGATGAAAAACTGTTTTTT.

The sample holds one count of this clone. This chain connects TRBV30 to TRBJ2-7; D possibly corresponds to TRBD1 (5 bases). The V end lost 3 bases, the J end lost 4 bases, and 13 bases lay between the germline ends. The V gene's germline CDR1 is GTSNPN and CDR2 SVGIG (reference sequence). The CDR3 consists of 13 residues. The CDR3 sequence: CAWSQGARYEQYF. CDR3 nucleotide sequence: TGTGCCTGGAGCCAAGGGGCTAGATACGAGCAGTACTTC.

As for this clone: No conserved phenylalanine or tryptophan ends this CDR3, so it is likely a read error. The limits of the CDR3 on the DNA are not certain, so only TCRdb's listed CDR3 is given. V and J are TRBV21-1 and TRBJ1-6; the table's D call, TRBD1, has no DNA check behind it. TRBV21-1 is noted as a pseudogene. The CDR3 has 8 amino acids, counting both end residues. CDR3 sequence reads: CASTNPPV.

This chain links TRBV2 with TRBJ1-3; D gene uncertain. The CDR3 is 15 residues long. Germline-derived CDR1 and CDR2 are SNHLY and FYNNEI. CDR3 coding DNA: TGTGCGCGATCACGGGGTCTCAACTCTGGAAACACCATATATTTT. Translating it yields CARSRGLNSGNTIYF.

The gene calls are TRBV5-8 and TRBJ1-1; possibly TRBD1 for D (5 bases). The CDR3 has 16 amino acids. Looked up from germline, CDR1 is SGHTS and CDR2 is YDEGEE. Trimming left V 2 bases short and J 4 bases short, with 18 bases between. The CDR3 nucleotides are TGTGCCAGCAGCTTCCGACAGCGACGCCGGAGCACTGAAGCTTTCTTT. It codes for CASSFRQRRRSTEAFF. The variable domain in full, with the rest retrieved from reference TRBV5-8 and TRBJ1-1, is EAGVTQSPTHLIKTRGQQATLRCSPISGHTSVYWYQQALGLGLQFLLWYDEGEERNRGNFPPRFSGRQFPNYSSELNVNALELEDSALYLCASSFRQRRRSTEAFFGQGTRLTVV.